A single sample is the source of the 2 T cell receptor beta chains below, sequenced in a study of T-cell reconstitution after alpha-beta-depleted transplantation in children. The library targeted TCRbeta and was prepared with unique molecular identifiers. MiXCR, applied by TCRdb to the PCR reads, yields one record per CDR3 protein. The sample lists about 980,000 distinct CDR3 sequences, 25% to 35% occurring once. The sequences come from PBMCs, mostly from graft donor cells, collected 360 days after TCRalphabeta/CD19-depleted stem cell transplant. The source is a boy younger than two who had a stem cell transplant for SCID, so the T cells may come from the graft donor.

The chain joins TRBV7-9 to TRBJ1-1; D may be TRBD1 (5 bases). V lost 2 bases and J 0 bases, leaving 10 bases between the germline ends. This CDR3 comprises 15 residues. Germline CDR1 reads SEHNR; CDR2 reads FQNEAQ (reference sequence). CDR3: CASSLPGTVNTEAFF. The CDR3 DNA reads as TGTGCCAGCAGCTTACCCGGGACGGTGAACACTGAAGCTTTCTTT.

J is TRBJ2-1 and V is TRBV20-1; TRBD1 agrees at 9 bases. CDR3 length: 13 amino acids. J lost 5 bases, V lost 1 base, and 0 bases had no gene match. CDR1 and CDR2 from the germline V gene are DFQATT and SNEGSKA (reference sequence). CDR3 loop: CSARGTGDNEQFF. The CDR3 DNA is TGCAGTGCTAGAGGGACAGGGGACAATGAGCAGTTCTTC.